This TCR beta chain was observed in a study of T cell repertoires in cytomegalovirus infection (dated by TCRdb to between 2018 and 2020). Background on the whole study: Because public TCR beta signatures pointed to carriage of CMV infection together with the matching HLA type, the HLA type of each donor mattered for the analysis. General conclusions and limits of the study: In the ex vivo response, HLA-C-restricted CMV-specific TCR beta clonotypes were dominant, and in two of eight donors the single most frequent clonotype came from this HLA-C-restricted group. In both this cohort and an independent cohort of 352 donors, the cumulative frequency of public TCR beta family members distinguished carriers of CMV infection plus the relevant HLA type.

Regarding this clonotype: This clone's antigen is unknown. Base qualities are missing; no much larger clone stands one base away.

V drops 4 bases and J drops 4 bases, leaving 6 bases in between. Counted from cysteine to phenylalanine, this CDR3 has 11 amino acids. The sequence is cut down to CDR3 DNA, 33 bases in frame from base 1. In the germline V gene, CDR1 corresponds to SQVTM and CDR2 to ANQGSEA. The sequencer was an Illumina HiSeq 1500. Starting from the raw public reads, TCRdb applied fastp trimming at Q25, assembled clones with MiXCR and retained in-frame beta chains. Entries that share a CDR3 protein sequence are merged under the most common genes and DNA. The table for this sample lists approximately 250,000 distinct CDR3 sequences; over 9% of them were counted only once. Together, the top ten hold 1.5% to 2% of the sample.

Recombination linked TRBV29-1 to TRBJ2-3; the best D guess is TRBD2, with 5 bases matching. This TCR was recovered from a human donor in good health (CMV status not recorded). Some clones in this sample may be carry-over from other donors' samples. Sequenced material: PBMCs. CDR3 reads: CSVGGPDTQYF. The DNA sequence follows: TGCAGCGTTGGCGGGCCAGATACGCAGTATTTT.